This T cell receptor beta chain was recovered during a study of T cell changes during pregnancy in multiple sclerosis. The data were produced by immunoSEQ multiplex PCR, yet TCRdb's version contains in-frame clones alone and is incomplete. The data contain fewer than 110,000 clones, around 92% of them seen just once; the ten biggest clones take up 0.78%. V lost 6 bases and J lost 7, with 9 bases in between. Germline CDR1 MNHEY, CDR2 SMNVEV (reference sequence). The CDR3 extends over 12 amino acids. Sequenced material: peripheral blood, taken in the third trimester of pregnancy. The rearrangement joins TRBV27 to TRBJ2-2; D unclear. The sequence came from a female donor in good health, enrolled as a control in a pregnancy study. CDR3 sequence reads: CASSPPVGELFF. The CDR3 region has the DNA TGTGCCAGCAGCCCCCCGGTCGGGGAGCTGTTTTTT.